Below, 11 T cell receptor beta chains from the same sample are listed, as sequenced in a study of regulatory T cells in long-lasting Graves disease. Through Arm-PCR of CDR3 regions and iRepertoire HTBI primers, TCR beta libraries were built. TCRdb reprocessed the multiplex PCR reads via MiXCR and lists one record per CDR3 protein. Altogether 200,000 to 250,000 distinct CDR3 sequences are present, about a sixth being singletons, with the ten largest covering around 21%. Time point given: newly diagnosed GD, antithyroid drugs for less than 3 months. PBMC RNA served as the TCR library source. This specimen was peripheral blood mononuclear cells (PBMCs), taken at new diagnosis, from a patient treated with antithyroid drugs. These receptor sequences come from a female donor with Graves disease.

This clonotype has a count of ten or more. The chain is built from TRBV2 and TRBJ2-5, with D possibly being TRBD1 (5 bases). Germline loops: CDR1 SNHLY, CDR2 FYNNEI. The CDR3 loop spans 13 amino acids. Trimming took 8 bases from V and 4 from J, leaving 14 bases between them. The CDR3 nucleotides read TGTGCCAGCTCTCCCCTCCAGGGAGAGACCCAGTACTTC. It is translated as CASSPLQGETQYF.

The table lists this clonotype with many counts. The V call is TRBV20-1, the J call TRBJ1-6; tentative D call: TRBD1 (5 bases). The CDR3 is made up of 15 amino acids. The germline V gene encodes CDR1 DFQATT and CDR2 SNEGSKA (reference sequence). Trimming pared 1 base from V and 9 bases from J, leaving 16 bases between. CDR3 coding DNA: TGCAGTGCTAGAGGTGGGGGTCAGGAGATTTCACCCCTCCACTTT. This gives the protein CSARGGGQEISPLHF.

This clonotype was detected many times. This sequence joins TRBV24-1 and TRBJ2-5; no firm D call. In germline, CDR1 is KGHDR, CDR2 SFDVKD. The V and J ends lost 4 bases and 0 bases respectively, with 8 bases between them. The CDR3 length is 14 residues. This chain's CDR3 is CATSDPRYQETQYF. As DNA, the CDR3 is TGTGCCACCAGTGACCCCCGGTACCAAGAGACCCAGTACTTC.

This sequence joins TRBV30 and TRBJ1-5; perhaps TRBD1 as D (5 bases). V lost 3 bases and J lost 4, with 13 bases in between. The CDR3 loop spans 14 amino acids. CDR1 is GTSNPN and CDR2 is SVGIG in the germline V gene (reference sequence). The chain's CDR3 is CAWSRAPENQPQHF. The CDR3 nucleotides read TGTGCCTGGAGCAGGGCTCCTGAAAATCAGCCCCAGCATTTT.

This clonotype was seen ten or more times. The chain is built from TRBV20-1 and TRBJ1-4, with no clear D. Germline CDR1 reads DFQATT; CDR2 reads SNEGSKA (reference sequence). This CDR3 comprises 15 residues. V gave up 1 base and J gave up 4 bases, with 13 bases separating them. Here the CDR3 DNA reads TGCAGTGCTAGAGGAGCCGAGGTGAATAATGAAAAACTGTTTTTT. Translated: CSARGAEVNNEKLFF.

In its sample, this clonotype was seen many times. The chain has TRBV20-1 and TRBJ2-1; 7 bases are shared with TRBD2. The V and J ends lost 1 base and 5 bases, in that order; junction bases with no gene match: 5. Germline CDR1 and CDR2: DFQATT and SNEGSKA (reference sequence). CDR3 length: 14 amino acids. The CDR3 DNA reads as TGCAGTGCTAGAGTTCCCCTAGCGGACAATGAGCAGTTCTTC. Its translation is CSARVPLADNEQFF.

This chain links TRBV18 with TRBJ1-4, with D unresolved. V was cut by 5 bases and J by 5 bases, with 9 bases left in between. The germline V gene encodes CDR1 KGHSH and CDR2 LQKENI. CDR3 length equals 13 residues. CDR3 sequence: CASSSGENEKLFF. In nucleotides, the CDR3 is TGTGCCAGCTCATCCGGGGAGAATGAAAAACTGTTTTTT.

This clonotype was counted ten times or more. The CDR3 region is CASRWTENTGELFF. CDR3 nucleotide sequence: TGTGCCAGCAGGTGGACAGAGAACACCGGGGAGCTGTTTTTT. V gene TRBV2 combines with J gene TRBJ2-2, with a possible D match to TRBD1 (6 bases). V was cut by 6 bases and J by 1 base, with 9 bases left in between. The CDR3 runs 14 residues. Germline CDR1 reads SNHLY; CDR2 reads FYNNEI.

V is TRBV2 and J is TRBJ1-2; no definite D call. V gave up 6 bases and J gave up 4 bases, with 18 bases separating them. The germline V gene has CDR1 SNHLY and CDR2 FYNNEI. The length of the CDR3 is 15 residues. In DNA, the CDR3 is TGTGCCAGCAGCTTGGAATTGGGCAGAGCCTATGGCTACACCTTC. Translated, it gives CASSLELGRAYGYTF.

This clonotype has ten or more counts. V usage is TRBV28 and J usage is TRBJ2-3; D uncertain. The CDR3 extends over 14 amino acids. Between the trimmed V and J ends, which lost 6 bases and 1 base, there was a span of 11 bases. Germline CDR1 and CDR2: MDHEN and SYDVKM. CDR3 loop: CASSPWVGTDTQYF. CDR3 bases: TGTGCCAGCAGCCCATGGGTTGGCACAGATACGCAGTATTTT. Filled out from reference TRBV28 and TRBJ2-3, the complete variable domain reads DVKVTQSSRYLVKRTGEKVFLECVQDMDHENMFWYRQDPGLGLRLIYFSYDVKMKEKGDIPEGYSVSREKKERFSLILESASTNQTSMYLCASSPWVGTDTQYFGPGTRLTVL.

This chain uses TRBV7-2 with TRBJ2-1; TRBD2 is a possible D gene (5 bases). Germline values: CDR1 SGHTA, CDR2 FQGNSA. V dropped 1 base and J dropped 8 bases, with 18 bases sitting between them. The CDR3 spans 16 residues. Here the CDR3 reads CASSLEYRFFGDEQFF. In nucleotides, the CDR3 is TGTGCCAGCAGCTTAGAGTACCGGTTTTTCGGGGATGAGCAGTTCTTC.